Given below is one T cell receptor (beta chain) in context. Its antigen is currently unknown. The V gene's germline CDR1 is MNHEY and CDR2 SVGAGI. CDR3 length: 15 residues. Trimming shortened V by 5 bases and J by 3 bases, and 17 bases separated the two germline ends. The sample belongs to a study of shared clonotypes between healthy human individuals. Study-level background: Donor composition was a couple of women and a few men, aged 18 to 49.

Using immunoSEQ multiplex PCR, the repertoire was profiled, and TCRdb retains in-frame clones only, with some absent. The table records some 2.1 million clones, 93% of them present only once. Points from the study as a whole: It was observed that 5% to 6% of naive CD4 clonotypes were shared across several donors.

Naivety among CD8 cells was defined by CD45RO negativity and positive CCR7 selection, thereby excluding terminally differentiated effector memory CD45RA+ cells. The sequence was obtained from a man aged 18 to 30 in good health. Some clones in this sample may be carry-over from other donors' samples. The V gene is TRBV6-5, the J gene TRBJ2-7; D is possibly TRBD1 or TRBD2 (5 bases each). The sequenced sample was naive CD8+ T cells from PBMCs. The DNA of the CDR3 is TGTGCCAGCAGTCCAGCCCGGGACGCTTACTACGAGCAGTACTTC. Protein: CASSPARDAYYEQYF.